This TCR beta chain was identified during a study of beta chain features in type 1 diabetes. Across the whole study: No patient-donor differences in age, gender, total cells or subset yield. Study-level points and caveats: Type 1 diabetes patients showed a moderate but significant shortening of TCRB CDR3s in all four CD4+ subsets.

The authors reverse transcribed all of the isolated RNA, so sequencing captured expressed TCRB transcripts. The repertoire was sequenced with immunoSEQ multiplex PCR; TCRdb's copy has only in-frame clones and lacks some. The sample records hundreds of thousands of clones, more than 13% being singletons. The authors sorted CD4+ naive, central memory, regulatory and stem cell-like memory cells via CD45RO/CCR7/CD25/CD127/CD95/CD27. The germline V and J ends were trimmed by 6 bases and 6 bases, with 21 bases remaining between them. The germline CDR1 and CDR2 sequences are KGHSH and LQKENI. This CDR3 is built from 16 residues. The sample holds a few counts of this clone. Its antigen is undetermined.

V is TRBV18 and J is TRBJ2-1; a weak D match, TRBD1 (5 bases). This receptor was taken from a man younger than 30 with type 1 diabetes. Sequencing was performed on naive CD4+ T cells from blood. The CDR3 DNA follows: TGTGCCAGCTCCTCCCGGCAGGGATCGGAAGGCAATGAGCAGTTCTTC. The encoded protein is CASSSRQGSEGNEQFF. Using reference TRBV18 and TRBJ2-1 for the parts outside the CDR3, the full variable domain is NAGVMQNPRHLVRRRGQEARLRCSPMKGHSHVYWYRQLPEEGLKFMVYLQKENIIDESGMPKERFSAEFPKEGPSILRIQQVVRGDSAAYFCASSSRQGSEGNEQFFGPGTRLTVL.